This entry lists 32 T cell receptor beta chains sequenced from one sample in a study of shared T cell receptors in the human thymus. Assay used: immunoSEQ multiplex PCR; TCRdb lists only in-frame clones, some missing. The table has over 350,000 clones, just under 95% seen once. The sample comprised thymocytes. The receptor source for this set is a human donor.

The V and J genes are TRBV4-1 and TRBJ2-1; TRBD2 agrees at 13 bases. V dropped 4 bases and J dropped 6; count of bases not matched to a gene: 18. Germline V CDR1 and CDR2: MGHRA, YSYEKL. The CDR3 totals 20 residues. The chain's CDR3 is CASSLYGLAGVSSRSNEQFF. CDR3 coding DNA: TGCGCCAGCAGCCTATACGGACTAGCGGGAGTGTCATCTAGGAGCAATGAGCAGTTCTTC.

This chain joins TRBV18 and TRBJ1-1, with a possible D match to TRBD1 (6 bases). In germline, CDR1 is KGHSH, CDR2 LQKENI. The CDR3 is made up of 14 amino acids. The V gene lost 3 bases and the J gene lost 4 bases, with 12 bases spanning the gap. In DNA, the CDR3 is TGTGCCAGCTCACCGGTGGGAGGGGGCACTGAAGCTTTCTTT. Amino acid sequence: CASSPVGGGTEAFF.

The chain couples TRBV28 to TRBJ2-1; TRBD2 aligns across 12 bases. V lost 2 bases and J lost 2; bases outside the gene matches: 4. The CDR3 has 17 residues. CDR1 and CDR2 (germline): MDHEN, SYDVKM. In DNA, the CDR3 is TGTGCCAGCAGTTTACCTAGCGGGAGGGTTACCTACAATGAGCAGTTCTTC. Translated, it gives CASSLPSGRVTYNEQFF.

This chain connects TRBV5-8 to TRBJ2-7; the D is unclear. CDR3 length: 11 amino acids. V lost 2 bases and J lost 9, with 9 bases in between. Germline V CDR1 and CDR2: SGHTS, YDEGEE. The chain's CDR3 is CASSFQRMQYF. CDR3 DNA: TGTGCCAGCAGCTTCCAACGGATGCAGTACTTC. Supplemented by reference TRBV5-8 and TRBJ2-7, the full variable domain reads EAGVTQSPTHLIKTRGQQATLRCSPISGHTSVYWYQQALGLGLQFLLWYDEGEERNRGNFPPRFSGRQFPNYSSELNVNALELEDSALYLCASSFQRMQYFGPGTRLTVT.

The V and J genes are TRBV6-5 and TRBJ1-2, with D unclear. Deletions cut 6 bases from V and 7 bases from J, with 6 bases between. Germline V gene data show CDR1 as MNHEY and CDR2 as SVGAGI. The CDR3 length is 10 residues. Here the CDR3 DNA reads TGTGCCAGCAGAAAGGTTGGCTACACCTTC. It specifies CASRKVGYTF.

The chain links TRBV9 to TRBJ2-6; D possibly corresponds to TRBD2 (5 bases). CDR3 length equals 17 residues. Germline lookup yields CDR1 SGDLS and CDR2 YYNGEE. The ends were cut back, 0 bases at V and 2 bases at J, with 12 bases in the middle. Here the CDR3 reads CASSVAVGVPGANVLTF. The CDR3 nucleotides read TGTGCCAGCAGCGTAGCAGTCGGGGTGCCTGGGGCCAACGTCCTGACTTTC.

This chain joins TRBV7-8 and TRBJ1-5; the match to TRBD1 covers 9 bases. CDR1 and CDR2 from the germline V gene are SGHVS and FQNEAQ. The CDR3 has 17 residues. The junction had 9 bases not matched to a gene; V was cut back by 5 bases and J by 1 base. The CDR3 region has the DNA TGTGCCAGCAGCCCTATACAGGGGGCAGAGAGCAATCAGCCCCAGCATTTT. This gives the protein CASSPIQGAESNQPQHF.

This clone is a singleton in its sample. The chain uses TRBV19 and TRBJ2-2; 7 bases fit TRBD2. With 3 bases clipped from V and 2 bases from J, the junction kept 12 bases outside the gene matches. The CDR3 is 18 residues long. Germline assignment: CDR1 LNHDA and CDR2 SQIVND (reference sequence). CDR3 loop: CASSIPLGSGLNTGELFF. CDR3 in DNA: TGTGCCAGTAGTATCCCATTGGGTAGCGGGCTTAACACCGGGGAGCTGTTTTTT.

This clone was counted once. The gene calls are TRBV7-9 and TRBJ2-5, with a tentative D call TRBD1 (6 bases). The germline gives CDR1 SEHNR, CDR2 FQNEAQ (reference sequence). Trimming pared 2 bases from V and 3 bases from J, leaving 7 bases between. The CDR3 is made up of 13 amino acids. The CDR3 is CASSLTGKETQYF. CDR3 bases: TGTGCCAGCAGCTTAACAGGGAAAGAGACCCAGTACTTC.

The chain couples TRBV6-5 to TRBJ1-1; maybe TRBD1 (6 bases). Germline V gives CDR1 MNHEY, CDR2 SVGAGI. This CDR3 has 16 residues. With 0 bases removed from V and 3 bases from J, the gap between germline ends came to 14 bases. In DNA form, the CDR3 reads TGTGCCAGCAGTTACTCTCGGGGGGCGCAGGACACTGAAGCTTTCTTT. It encodes CASSYSRGAQDTEAFF.

The sample holds one count of this clone. The chain combines TRBV28 with TRBJ2-7; tentative D call: TRBD1 (5 bases). CDR1 and CDR2 from the germline V gene are MDHEN and SYDVKM. There are 17 residues in the CDR3. V lost 6 bases and J 1 base, leaving 22 bases between the germline ends. For the CDR3, the DNA is TGTGCCAGCAGCCTGCCCCTTTGGGGCGAGAAGTCCTACGAGCAGTACTTC. This sequence encodes CASSLPLWGEKSYEQYF.

A remark on this clone: Other DNA sequences in this sample translate to the same CDR3. This rearrangement joins TRBV25-1 to TRBJ2-3; 10 nucleotides agree with TRBD2. From germline, CDR1 is MGHDK and CDR2 SYGVNS. This CDR3 is 15 amino acids long. V was pared by 4 bases and J by 3 bases, with 4 bases of the junction left unmatched. The CDR3 bases are TGTGCCAGCAGTGGGCTAGCGGGAGTGACAGATACGCAGTATTTT. It codes for CASSGLAGVTDTQYF.

J is TRBJ2-4 and V is TRBV9; D is uncertain. V dropped 4 bases and J dropped 0 bases, with 20 bases sitting between them. The CDR3 length is 18 residues. Per the germline V gene, CDR1 is SGDLS and CDR2 is YYNGEE. CDR3 loop: CASSPPPDSGLAKNIQYF. DNA of the CDR3: TGTGCCAGCAGCCCACCCCCTGACTCGGGTTTAGCCAAAAACATTCAGTACTTC.

The rearrangement links TRBV27 to TRBJ2-7; 11 nucleotides align to TRBD2. In germline, CDR1 is MNHEY, CDR2 SMNVEV (reference sequence). After removal of 6 bases from V and 6 bases from J, the junction contained 19 bases not matched to a gene. The CDR3 has 18 amino acids. CDR3 sequence: CASSTLSGRDRLPSEQYF. The CDR3 nucleotides read TGTGCCAGCAGCACTCTTAGCGGGAGGGATAGACTCCCCTCCGAGCAGTACTTC.

The chain joins TRBV4-3 to TRBJ2-3; TRBD2 matches 9 bases. Trimming took 1 base from V and 1 from J; bases not matched to a gene: 3. This CDR3 is 16 amino acids long. CDR1 is LGHNA and CDR2 is YSLEER in the germline V gene. The CDR3 bases are TGCGCCAGCAGCCAAGTTGGCGGGAGGGGCACAGATACGCAGTATTTT. This codes for CASSQVGGRGTDTQYF.

The V and J genes are TRBV6-6 and TRBJ2-1, with D uncertain. The germline V and J ends were trimmed by 8 bases and 1 base, with 15 bases remaining between them. Germline CDR1 reads MNHNY; CDR2 reads SVGAGI (reference sequence). The CDR3 totals 15 residues. The CDR3 DNA reads TGTGCCAGCGGTCCTTTGGGCGGTTCCTACAATGAGCAGTTCTTC. Translated, it gives CASGPLGGSYNEQFF.

This clone has only one observation. The gene calls are TRBV15 and TRBJ1-3; no definite D call. This CDR3 contains 15 residues. Between the trimmed V and J ends, which lost 1 base and 4 bases, there was a span of 11 bases. Germline V gene data show CDR1 as LNHNV and CDR2 as YYDKDF (reference sequence). In nucleotides, the CDR3 is TGTGCCACCAGCAGAGTTAAGAATCAGGGAAACACCATATATTTT. It encodes CATSRVKNQGNTIYF.

The V and J genes are TRBV5-5 and TRBJ2-7, with D possibly being TRBD2 (6 bases). Per the germline V gene, CDR1 is SGHKS and CDR2 is YYEKEE (reference sequence). This CDR3 has 16 amino acids. V lost 0 bases to trimming and J lost 3 bases, with 16 bases between them. The CDR3 loop is CASSLAGASGFYEQYF. As DNA, the CDR3 is TGTGCCAGCAGCTTGGCTGGAGCAAGCGGGTTCTACGAGCAGTACTTC.

This clone was observed once. V is TRBV10-1 and J is TRBJ2-3; 9 nucleotides match TRBD2. Germline assignment: CDR1 WNHNN and CDR2 SYGVQD (reference sequence). With 6 bases clipped from V and 6 bases from J, the junction kept 22 bases outside the gene matches. The CDR3 length is 19 residues. CDR3 residues: CASRESTSGRAGACDTQYF. CDR3 DNA: TGCGCCAGCAGGGAATCGACTAGCGGACGAGCCGGAGCCTGTGATACGCAGTATTTT.

This clone has a single count. This chain connects TRBV5-4 to TRBJ1-3; TRBD1 matches at 9 bases. After removal of 1 base from V and 0 bases from J, the junction contained 8 bases not matched to a gene. This CDR3 is 18 amino acids long. The germline V gene encodes CDR1 SGHNT and CDR2 YYREEE (reference sequence). The CDR3 DNA follows: TGTGCCAGCAGCTTGTCTAGGACAGGGGCGAGCTCTGGAAACACCATATATTTT. It is translated as CASSLSRTGASSGNTIYF.

The V call is TRBV14, the J call TRBJ1-3; 7 bases agree with TRBD1. CDR3 length: 18 amino acids. Germline V gene data show CDR1 as SGHDN and CDR2 as FVKESK. J was trimmed by 0 bases and V by 0 bases; bases with no gene match: 8. Here the CDR3 DNA reads TGTGCCAGCAGCCAAGAGGGACAGCAACCTAGCTCTGGAAACACCATATATTTT. Translating gives CASSQEGQQPSSGNTIYF.

The gene calls are TRBV6-1 and TRBJ2-7, with 7 bases lining up with TRBD1. This CDR3 has 15 residues. CDR1 and CDR2 (germline): MNHNS, SASEGT. Trimming at V came to 0 bases and at J to 2 bases, leaving 4 bases not matched to a gene. The CDR3 sequence is CASSEARDSPYEQYF. The CDR3 DNA sequence: TGTGCCAGCAGTGAAGCCAGGGACAGTCCCTACGAGCAGTACTTC.

The CDR3 loop is CASSYSKRYTEAFF. The CDR3 DNA reads TGTGCCAGCAGTTACTCGAAAAGGTACACTGAAGCTTTCTTT. This chain connects TRBV6-5 to TRBJ1-1; D is undetermined. In germline, CDR1 is MNHEY, CDR2 SVGAGI. Trimming cost V 0 bases and J 3 bases, with 8 bases left between them. The CDR3 runs 14 residues.

V gene TRBV29-1 combines with J gene TRBJ2-3, with TRBD1 matching 7 bases. The junction had 8 bases not matched to a gene; V was cut back by 7 bases and J by 4 bases. CDR1 is SQVTM and CDR2 is ANQGSEA in the germline V gene. This CDR3 contains 13 residues. CDR3 loop: CSALTGIPDTQYF. The CDR3 DNA reads as TGCAGCGCCCTGACAGGGATCCCAGATACGCAGTATTTT.

This clone was recorded only once. The chain couples TRBV7-2 to TRBJ2-2; TRBD1 matches 9 bases. The J segment lost 8 bases and the V segment lost 1 base, leaving 11 bases of the junction unmatched. This CDR3 is 17 amino acids long. Germline V gene data show CDR1 as SGHTA and CDR2 as FQGNSA. CDR3 loop: CASSLDRTGASSGELFF. CDR3 nucleotide sequence: TGTGCCAGCAGCTTAGACAGGACAGGGGCTTCCTCTGGGGAGCTGTTTTTT.

The V call is TRBV5-6, the J call TRBJ1-5; 7 nucleotides agree with TRBD1. There are 19 residues in the CDR3. The J segment lost 0 bases and the V segment lost 0 bases, leaving 12 bases of the junction unmatched. CDR1 and CDR2 from the germline V gene are SGHDT and YYEEEE. The CDR3 DNA sequence: TGTGCCAGCAGCTTGGGAGGGCAGGGGGTTAAACATAGCAATCAGCCCCAGCATTTT. Amino acid sequence: CASSLGGQGVKHSNQPQHF.

CDR3 in DNA: TGTGCCAGCGGGGGAAGTGGTAACTATGGCTACACCTTC. As protein: CASGGSGNYGYTF. The chain uses TRBV5-4 and TRBJ1-2, with D perhaps matching TRBD1 (5 bases). Germline lookup yields CDR1 SGHNT and CDR2 YYREEE (reference sequence). V lost 7 bases and J 1 base, leaving 11 bases between the germline ends. The CDR3 sequence is 13 residues long.

The V gene is TRBV4-1, the J gene TRBJ2-1; 8 bases agree with TRBD2. V lost 0 bases and J lost 14; bases outside the gene matches: 6. This CDR3 is built from 13 residues. Germline loops: CDR1 MGHRA, CDR2 YSYEKL. Here the CDR3 reads CASSQDKKREKFF. The CDR3 DNA is TGCGCCAGCAGCCAAGATAAAAAGCGGGAGAAGTTCTTC.

This clone occurred once. The chain has TRBV6-6 and TRBJ1-2; D is undetermined. The CDR3 has 11 residues. Germline V gene sequence: CDR1 MNHNY, CDR2 SVGAGI (reference sequence). V shed 7 bases and J shed 4 bases, with 7 bases lying between them. The CDR3 DNA sequence: TGTGCCAGCACAACGGGCTATGGCTACACCTTC. Translation gives CASTTGYGYTF.

J is TRBJ2-3 and V is TRBV28; 13 nucleotides match TRBD2. V dropped 3 bases and J dropped 3; count of bases not matched to a gene: 0. The germline V gene has CDR1 MDHEN and CDR2 SYDVKM. The length of the CDR3 is 15 residues. DNA for the CDR3: TGTGCCAGCAGTTTGGGACTAGCGGGAACAGATACGCAGTATTTT. It is translated as CASSLGLAGTDTQYF.

The chain combines TRBV28 with TRBJ2-1; no definite D call. CDR3 length: 12 amino acids. CDR1 is MDHEN, CDR2 SYDVKM, per germline. V was clipped by 7 bases and J by 6 bases, with 10 bases between them. The CDR3 coding sequence is TGTGCCAGCATCTCATACGGCAATGAGCAGTTCTTC. Translation: CASISYGNEQFF.

The chain carries TRBV6-5 and TRBJ2-1; 9 bases are shared with TRBD1. This CDR3 spans 14 amino acids. Germline trimming cut 8 bases from V and 3 bases from J; bases unmatched to any gene: 5. Germline loops: CDR1 MNHEY, CDR2 SVGAGI. CDR3 coding DNA: TGTGCCAGCTCTAGGGACAGGGTCTACAATGAGCAGTTCTTC. This gives the protein CASSRDRVYNEQFF.